The 13 T cell receptor beta chains reported below all come from one sample, sequenced in a study. Each CDR3 protein gets one entry after TCRdb re-called the RT-PCR reads with MiXCR. The data contain about 680,000 distinct CDR3 sequences, 13% to 15% of them singletons. The sample comprised memory CD4+ T cells from blood. These receptors were collected from a female donor in good health, serving as a healthy control.

The genes are TRBV6-2 or TRBV6-3 and TRBJ2-6; 9 positions match TRBD2. Germline V gene data show CDR1 as MNHEY and CDR2 as SVGEGT. This CDR3 contains 18 residues. Trimming cost V 5 bases and J 1 base; bases outside gene matches: 9. In DNA, the CDR3 is TGTGCCAGCAGTCCGACTAGCGGCGATTATTCTGGGGCCAACGTCCTGACTTTC. This translates into CASSPTSGDYSGANVLTF.

The chain has TRBV11-2 and TRBJ1-1; 9 positions match TRBD1. With V trimmed by 5 bases and J by 5 bases, 6 bases remained unmatched. The CDR3 runs to 14 residues. Germline V gene data show CDR1 as SGHAT and CDR2 as FQNNGV. This chain's CDR3 is CASSQRTGETEAFF. For the CDR3, the DNA is TGTGCCAGCAGCCAGAGGACAGGGGAGACTGAAGCTTTCTTT. The full variable domain, in which reference TRBV11-2 and TRBJ1-1 provide the parts outside the CDR3, is EAGVAQSPRYKIIEKRQSVAFWCNPISGHATLYWYQQILGQGPKLLIQFQNNGVVDDSQLPKDRFSAERLKGVDSTLKIQPAKLEDSAVYLCASSQRTGETEAFFGQGTRLTVV.

The rearrangement links TRBV2 to TRBJ2-5; 9 nucleotides match TRBD1. V shed 4 bases and J 5 bases; nucleotides not matched to a gene: 5. Germline V lookup: CDR1 SNHLY, CDR2 FYNNEI. CDR3 length equals 14 residues. CDR3 bases: TGTGCCAGCAGTGGAACAGGGGGCAGCGAGACCCAGTACTTC. It encodes CASSGTGGSETQYF.

This chain joins TRBV5-1 and TRBJ2-1; 10 nucleotides agree with TRBD2. The J segment lost 0 bases and the V segment lost 4 bases, leaving 7 bases of the junction unmatched. The CDR3 is made up of 17 amino acids. The germline CDR1 and CDR2 sequences are SGHRS and YFSETQ. The CDR3 sequence: CASSVSGRPSSYNEQFF. The CDR3 DNA is TGCGCCAGCAGCGTTAGCGGGAGGCCGAGCTCCTACAATGAGCAGTTCTTC.

This clonotype was counted ten times or more. The chain joins TRBV20-1 to TRBJ2-7; the match to TRBD2 covers 14 bases. Germline lookup yields CDR1 DFQATT and CDR2 SNEGSKA (reference sequence). V lost 6 bases to trimming and J lost 5 bases; unmatched junction nucleotides: 9. The CDR3 consists of 15 residues. The CDR3 bases are TGCAGTGCGACCGGGACTAGCGGGAGTATCCACGAGCAGTACTTC. Translated: CSATGTSGSIHEQYF.

This clonotype has just a few counts. This chain joins TRBV5-6 and TRBJ2-2, with TRBD2 as a possible D gene (5 bases). The CDR3 length is 14 residues. The V gene's germline CDR1 is SGHDT and CDR2 YYEEEE. Trimming took 7 bases from V and 3 from J, leaving 13 bases between them. Here the CDR3 DNA reads TGTGCCAGCCGCTCACTAGGAGACACCGGGGAGCTGTTTTTT. Its protein product is CASRSLGDTGELFF.

There are many counts of this clonotype. The CDR3 DNA sequence: TGTGCCAGCAGAGGGACAGGGGGGAGTGAGCAGTTCTTC. Its protein product is CASRGTGGSEQFF. The genes are TRBV7-9 and TRBJ2-1, with TRBD1 matching 11 bases. The germline V gene has CDR1 SEHNR and CDR2 FQNEAQ (reference sequence). CDR3 length: 13 amino acids. V was clipped by 6 bases and J by 9 bases; unmatched bases: 4.

Many counts were recorded for this clonotype. This rearrangement joins TRBV5-6 to TRBJ2-5; 9 bases fit TRBD2. CDR1 is SGHDT and CDR2 is YYEEEE in the germline V gene. Germline trimming cut 2 bases from V and 4 bases from J; bases unmatched to any gene: 9. CDR3 length: 16 residues. This chain's CDR3 is CASSFPPAGGAETQYF. The CDR3 DNA follows: TGTGCCAGCAGCTTCCCCCCAGCGGGAGGAGCAGAGACCCAGTACTTC.

The rearrangement joins TRBV18 to TRBJ2-7; TRBD2 matches at 8 bases. V trimming: 3 bases; J trimming: 6 bases; junction bases outside the gene matches: 10. Germline assignment: CDR1 KGHSH and CDR2 LQKENI. The CDR3 has 15 amino acids. In nucleotides, the CDR3 is TGTGCCAGCTCACCTCGATCAGCGGGAGAGGGCGAGCAGTACTTC. Its protein is CASSPRSAGEGEQYF.

CDR3 protein: CASSMRQGNEQFF. In DNA, the CDR3 is TGTGCCAGCAGCATGAGACAGGGCAATGAGCAGTTCTTC. The chain carries TRBV7-2 and TRBJ2-1, with TRBD1 identical over 7 bases. Germline CDR1 is SGHTA and CDR2 is FQGNSA. V lost 5 bases and J lost 6; bases outside the gene matches: 4. The CDR3 runs 13 residues. Supplemented by reference TRBV7-2 and TRBJ2-1, the full variable domain reads GAGVSQSPSNKVTEKGKDVELRCDPISGHTALYWYRQSLGQGLEFLIYFQGNSAPDKSGLPSDRFSAERTGGSVSTLTIQRTQQEDSAVYLCASSMRQGNEQFFGPGTRLTVL.

The rearrangement uses TRBV11-2 and TRBJ1-2, with D possibly matching TRBD1 (6 bases). The CDR3 contains 14 residues. Germline loops: CDR1 SGHAT, CDR2 FQNNGV. The V end was cut by 5 bases, the J end by 5 bases, with 15 bases between. Here the CDR3 DNA reads TGTGCCAGCAGCGAGGGGGTCGGGGGGTATGGCTACACCTTC. Amino acids: CASSEGVGGYGYTF. The full variable domain, its missing parts supplied by reference TRBV11-2 and TRBJ1-2, is EAGVAQSPRYKIIEKRQSVAFWCNPISGHATLYWYQQILGQGPKLLIQFQNNGVVDDSQLPKDRFSAERLKGVDSTLKIQPAKLEDSAVYLCASSEGVGGYGYTFGSGTRLTVV.

The genes are TRBV6-4 and TRBJ2-6, with unresolved D. Germline V gene sequence: CDR1 MRHNA, CDR2 SNTAGT. The germline V and J ends were trimmed by 5 bases and 0 bases, with 5 bases remaining between them. The length of the CDR3 is 14 residues. DNA for the CDR3: TGTGCCAGCAGTACCAGCTCTGGGGCCAACGTCCTGACTTTC. Residues: CASSTSSGANVLTF.

CDR3 sequence reads: CASSLSGTGATIYF. As DNA, the CDR3 is TGTGCCAGCAGTTTATCTGGGACAGGGGCCACCATATATTTT. The chain joins TRBV28 to TRBJ1-3, with TRBD1 identical over 10 bases. The V segment lost 1 base and the J segment 9 bases; nucleotides outside the gene matches: 3. Germline CDR1 reads MDHEN; CDR2 reads SYDVKM. The CDR3 totals 14 residues.